This T cell receptor beta chain comes out of a study of early T cells in non-severe SARS-CoV-2 infection. Study summary: The input, bulk RNA from unsorted whole blood, was sequenced, and chains were unpaired.

The CDR3 spans 16 residues. The germline CDR1 and CDR2 sequences are MGHDK and SYGVNS. J gave up 2 bases and V 5 bases, and 8 bases lay outside the gene matches. Comment on this clonotype: Its target is unknown.

Overall study results and limits: Matching with VDJdb favored anti-spike CD8 responses (missing private and CD4 specificities).

Unique molecular identifier tags were affixed to discrete cDNA molecules. MiXCR was run by TCRdb on the 5' RACE reads, yielding one entry per CDR3 protein. The table includes about 110,000 distinct CDR3 sequences, over 10% detected once. Sequenced sample: whole blood. This clonotype was obtained from an adult who was a healthcare worker with PCR-confirmed SARS-CoV-2 infection or an uninfected control (not recorded which). The rearrangement links TRBV25-1 to TRBJ2-7; 11 bases map to TRBD2. In DNA form, the CDR3 reads TGTGCCAGCAGTTGGGCTAGCGGGAGGATAACCTACGAGCAGTACTTC. It is translated as CASSWASGRITYEQYF.